This T cell receptor beta chain emerged from a study of prognosis after radiotherapy for stage I lung cancer. The wider study: Post-radiotherapy, distant metastases were observed in a handful of patients (median roughly seven months), whereas no significant progression was observed in roughly 16. Findings and caveats of the study: Metastatic and non-metastatic patients reportedly diverged in TRBV and TRBJ gene usage.

Germline V gene sequence: CDR1 SNHLY, CDR2 FYNNEI. V gave up 8 bases and J gave up 4 bases; unmatched junction bases: 19. CDR3 length: 18 residues. Researchers used two-round multiplex PCR to amplify TCR beta CDR3 starting from genomic DNA. Gene-specific TRBV and TRBJ primers were used in PCR round one. MiXCR, run by TCRdb on the multiplex PCR reads, gives a single entry per CDR3 protein. The profile covers some 38,000 distinct CDR3 sequences, with approximately 25% appearing a single time and 25% to 30% taken by the ten largest. This clonotype showed up many times. The antigen remains undetermined. This clonotype originated in a donor aged 50 or older with non-small cell lung cancer. V is TRBV2 and J is TRBJ1-2; the match to TRBD1 covers 10 bases. Material: PBMCs, obtained before or after stereotactic body radiation therapy (not recorded which). The chain's CDR3 is CASGETTGTGDMGYGYTF. CDR3 in DNA: TGTGCCAGCGGAGAAACCACCGGGACAGGGGATATGGGCTATGGCTACACCTTC.